Presented here are 27 T cell receptor beta chains from one specimen sequenced in a study of shared clonotypes between healthy human individuals. Naive CD8 cells were CD45RO-negative, positively selected for CCR7, excluding terminally differentiated effector memory CD45RA+ cells. This table comes from immunoSEQ multiplex PCR, and its TCRdb copy is limited to in-frame clones, with some not included. The repertoire holds just over 2,000,000 clones, with about 95% as singletons. The sequenced sample was naive CD8+ T cells sorted from blood. Receptor source: a man aged 18-30 years in good health.

V is TRBV5-4 and J is TRBJ2-5, with D perhaps matching TRBD2 (7 bases). From germline, CDR1 is SGHNT and CDR2 YYREEE (reference sequence). The length of the CDR3 is 16 residues. V was shortened by 4 bases and J by 2 bases, with 18 bases between the two germline ends. The CDR3 loop reads CASSPHAGAGQETQYF. The CDR3 DNA follows: TGTGCCAGCAGCCCCCATGCGGGGGCGGGGCAAGAGACCCAGTACTTC.

A remark on this clone: Other DNA sequences within the sample encode an identical CDR3. The chain recombines TRBV29-1 with TRBJ1-5; D is undetermined. The CDR3 contains 14 residues. V shed 5 bases and J shed 0 bases, with 11 bases lying between them. The V gene's germline CDR1 is SQVTM and CDR2 ANQGSEA. The CDR3 sequence: CSVLSGDSNQPQHF. CDR3 bases: TGCAGCGTTTTGAGTGGGGATAGCAATCAGCCCCAGCATTTT.

This clone has a single count. The chain combines TRBV5-1 with TRBJ2-7; D gene ambiguous. CDR3 length: 13 residues. Trimming took off 1 base at V and 4 bases at J, with 9 bases between the two ends. Germline lookup yields CDR1 SGHRS and CDR2 YFSETQ. CDR3 nucleotide sequence: TGCGCCAGCAGCTTGCGGGCACAATACGAGCAGTACTTC. Translated, it gives CASSLRAQYEQYF.

The rearrangement links TRBV6-5 to TRBJ1-2, with 10 bases aligning to TRBD1. The CDR3 is 13 residues long. Trimming removed 5 bases from V and 8 bases from J; junction bases left unmatched: 5. CDR1 MNHEY and CDR2 SVGAGI come from the germline V gene. Here the CDR3 DNA reads TGTGCCAGCAGTACGACAGGGGGCTGGGGCTACACCTTC. As protein: CASSTTGGWGYTF.

The chain joins TRBV2 to TRBJ2-7; maybe TRBD1 (6 bases). This CDR3 spans 12 amino acids. Trimming removed 4 bases at V and 5 bases at J, with 9 bases between. Germline values: CDR1 SNHLY, CDR2 FYNNEI. The CDR3 spells CASSVQGDEQYF. CDR3 sequence (DNA): TGTGCCAGCAGTGTACAGGGAGACGAGCAGTACTTC.

The chain recombines TRBV2 with TRBJ1-2, with 7 bases lining up with TRBD1. This CDR3 comprises 13 residues. The trim removed 3 bases at V and 4 bases at J, leaving 2 bases unmatched. Germline V gene data show CDR1 as SNHLY and CDR2 as FYNNEI. The CDR3 coding sequence is TGTGCCAGCAGTGATGGACAGGCCTATGGCTACACCTTC. It translates to CASSDGQAYGYTF.

The V call is TRBV5-1, the J call TRBJ2-4, with no clear D. V was pared by 3 bases and J by 3 bases, with 10 bases between. Per germline, CDR1 SGHRS and CDR2 YFSETQ. The CDR3 totals 14 residues. The CDR3 nucleotides are TGCGCCAGCAGCTCCGGTTCAGACAAAAACATTCAGTACTTC. This gives the protein CASSSGSDKNIQYF.

A single count supports this clone. The same CDR3 also results from other DNA sequences found in this sample. V usage is TRBV19 and J usage is TRBJ1-1, with D possibly being TRBD1 (5 bases). The CDR3 is made up of 13 amino acids. The V gene's germline CDR1 is LNHDA and CDR2 SQIVND (reference sequence). Trimming cost V 5 bases and J 4 bases, with 11 bases left between them. This chain's CDR3 is CASSPGGTTEAFF. CDR3 bases: TGTGCCAGTAGTCCTGGGGGTACCACTGAAGCTTTCTTT.

The chain couples TRBV6-1 to TRBJ2-5; 12 bases are shared with TRBD2. Trimming at V came to 2 bases and at J to 1 base, leaving 14 bases not matched to a gene. CDR3 length: 20 amino acids. CDR1 is MNHNS and CDR2 is SASEGT in the germline V gene. The CDR3 sequence is CASSEFRTASGRGPQETQYF. The CDR3 DNA reads TGTGCCAGCAGTGAATTTCGTACGGCTAGCGGGAGGGGGCCCCAAGAGACCCAGTACTTC.

This clone was picked up a small number of times. The sample carries other DNA sequences with the same CDR3. This sequence joins TRBV5-1 and TRBJ2-7; 7 nucleotides agree with TRBD1. Germline loops: CDR1 SGHRS, CDR2 YFSETQ. V dropped 4 bases and J dropped 0; count of bases not matched to a gene: 4. The CDR3 has 14 amino acids. The DNA of the CDR3 is TGCGCCAGCAGCCTGGACAGGAGCTCCTACGAGCAGTACTTC. It yields the protein CASSLDRSSYEQYF.

The V gene is TRBV5-1, the J gene TRBJ2-3; maybe TRBD2 (6 bases). CDR1 SGHRS and CDR2 YFSETQ come from the germline V gene. V shed 0 bases and J shed 0 bases, with 29 bases lying between them. The CDR3 is made up of 22 amino acids. CDR3 nucleotide sequence: TGCGCCAGCAGCTTGGCGGGGTTTGGGGTCAATGGAGGGATTCTTAGCACAGATACGCAGTATTTT. This sequence encodes CASSLAGFGVNGGILSTDTQYF.

About this clone itself: Other DNA variants within this sample encode the same CDR3. The rearrangement joins TRBV18 to TRBJ2-7; 9 bases are a match to TRBD1. Germline lookup yields CDR1 KGHSH and CDR2 LQKENI. The trim removed 3 bases at V and 2 bases at J, leaving 2 bases unmatched. CDR3 length equals 14 residues. DNA for the CDR3: TGTGCCAGCTCACCGACAGGGGGTCCCTACGAGCAGTACTTC. Translation: CASSPTGGPYEQYF.

This sequence joins TRBV4-3 and TRBJ2-7; TRBD1 is a possible D gene (6 bases). The CDR3 covers 15 residues. The V end lost 0 bases, the J end lost 2 bases, and 11 bases lay between the germline ends. In germline, CDR1 is LGHNA, CDR2 YSLEER. For the CDR3, the DNA is TGCGCCAGCAGCCAAGAAGGGGGACCAACCTACGAGCAGTACTTC. Residues: CASSQEGGPTYEQYF.

This chain joins TRBV7-6 and TRBJ1-3; 7 nucleotides agree with TRBD1. Losses at the gene ends were 5 bases for V and 0 bases for J; bases not matched to a gene: 10. Germline V lookup: CDR1 SGHVS, CDR2 FNYEAQ. The CDR3 is 17 residues long. CDR3 sequence (DNA): TGTGCCAGCAGCCCGCCCTACGGGACAGACTCTGGAAACACCATATATTTT. It translates to CASSPPYGTDSGNTIYF.

The J gene is TRBJ1-5, the V gene TRBV12-2. TRBV12-2 is reported as a pseudogene. The CDR3 length is 16 residues. CDR3 sequence reads: CASRTTSKGRNQPQHF. DNA for the CDR3: TGTGCAAGTCGCACCACCTCTAAGGGCCGGAATCAGCCCCAGCATTTT.

The rearrangement links TRBV25-1 to TRBJ2-7; TRBD2 matches 7 bases. CDR1 is MGHDK, CDR2 SYGVNS, per germline. The CDR3 contains 13 residues. V lost 5 bases, J lost 4 bases, and 5 bases stayed unmatched. The CDR3 nucleotides are TGTGCCAGCAGTCACGGACTAGGTTACGAGCAGTACTTC. Protein product: CASSHGLGYEQYF.

The chain combines TRBV27 with TRBJ1-1; D not resolved. CDR1 MNHEY and CDR2 SMNVEV come from the germline V gene (reference sequence). The CDR3 has 11 residues. V dropped 5 bases and J dropped 6 bases, with 7 bases sitting between them. The CDR3 nucleotides are TGTGCCAGCAGTAACGGGGCTGAAGCTTTCTTT. Protein: CASSNGAEAFF.

Concerning this clone itself: The same CDR3 is also encoded by other DNA sequences in this sample. The J gene is TRBJ2-3, the V gene TRBV28, with 10 bases identical to TRBD2. Germline V gene data show CDR1 as MDHEN and CDR2 as SYDVKM. The CDR3 has 14 amino acids. V lost 6 bases, J lost 1 base, and 1 base stayed unmatched. The CDR3 nucleotides are TGTGCCAGCAGCCTAGCGGGGGGCACAGATACGCAGTATTTT. The encoded protein is CASSLAGGTDTQYF.

V usage is TRBV11-2 and J usage is TRBJ2-1; 10 nucleotides align to TRBD2. Per the germline V gene, CDR1 is SGHAT and CDR2 is FQNNGV. The J segment lost 0 bases and the V segment lost 3 bases, leaving 11 bases of the junction unmatched. The CDR3 spans 19 residues. In nucleotides, the CDR3 is TGTGCCAGCAGCTTTAGGCTAGCGGGGGCCCTAAGCTCCTACAATGAGCAGTTCTTC. Translation: CASSFRLAGALSSYNEQFF.

DNA for the CDR3: TGTGCCAGCAGTGATAGACAGGCAGAAAAGCAGTACTTC. Translated, it gives CASSDRQAEKQYF. The chain couples TRBV6-6 to TRBJ2-7; D is perhaps TRBD1 (6 bases). The V end was cut by 5 bases, the J end by 8 bases, with 16 bases between. This CDR3 comprises 13 residues. Germline CDR1 MNHNY, CDR2 SVGAGI (reference sequence).

V usage is TRBV9 and J usage is TRBJ2-1; 8 bases are shared with TRBD2. Germline V gene data show CDR1 as SGDLS and CDR2 as YYNGEE. Trimming cost V 3 bases and J 6 bases; bases outside gene matches: 5. This CDR3 has 14 residues. The CDR3 DNA follows: TGTGCCAGCAGCGGGCGGGGGGCCAGCAATGAGCAGTTCTTC. Encoded protein: CASSGRGASNEQFF. The full variable domain, with the rest looked up from reference TRBV9 and TRBJ2-1, is DSGVTQTPKHLITATGQRVTLRCSPRSGDLSVYWYQQSLDQGLQFLIQYYNGEERAKGNILERFSAQQFPDLHSELNLSSLELGDSALYFCASSGRGASNEQFFGPGTRLTVL.

V gene TRBV11-2 combines with J gene TRBJ1-1; D not resolved. Germline assignment: CDR1 SGHAT and CDR2 FQNNGV. Trimming shortened V by 0 bases and J by 5 bases, and 13 bases separated the two germline ends. The CDR3 is 15 amino acids. CDR3 loop: CASSLDSFTRTEAFF. CDR3 nucleotides: TGTGCCAGCAGCTTAGACTCCTTTACGAGGACTGAAGCTTTCTTT.

The chain combines TRBV6-5 with TRBJ2-7; D unresolved. V gave up 0 bases and J gave up 8 bases, with 11 bases separating them. The CDR3 runs to 13 residues. CDR1 is MNHEY, CDR2 SVGAGI, per germline. CDR3 coding DNA: TGTGCCAGCAGTTACTCAAGTGGCGAACAGCAGTACTTC. Amino acid sequence: CASSYSSGEQQYF.

The chain links TRBV6-1 to TRBJ2-7, with D possibly called TRBD1 or TRBD2 (6 bases each). The CDR3 sequence is 15 residues long. The V gene lost 1 base and the J gene lost 3 bases, with 13 bases spanning the gap. Germline V lookup: CDR1 MNHNS, CDR2 SASEGT. The CDR3 DNA reads TGTGCCAGCAGTGAAGGCCGGGGGCGCAGCTACGAGCAGTACTTC. Translation gives CASSEGRGRSYEQYF.

This chain links TRBV6-5 with TRBJ1-4; possible D gene TRBD1, 6 bases. The CDR3 sequence is 15 residues long. From germline, CDR1 is MNHEY and CDR2 SVGAGI. V was cut by 2 bases and J by 8 bases, with 15 bases left in between. This CDR3 reads CASSYDGGAQEKLFF. DNA of the CDR3: TGTGCCAGCAGTTACGATGGGGGGGCGCAGGAAAAACTGTTTTTT.

The chain employs TRBV5-8 and TRBJ2-6, with a tentative D call TRBD1 (5 bases). Germline loops: CDR1 SGHTS, CDR2 YDEGEE. The CDR3 spans 16 residues. V dropped 4 bases and J dropped 0 bases, with 11 bases sitting between them. For the CDR3, the DNA is TGTGCCAGCAGCGGACGACAGAGCTCTGGGGCCAACGTCCTGACTTTC. It specifies CASSGRQSSGANVLTF. The full variable domain, completed using reference TRBV5-8 and TRBJ2-6, is EAGVTQSPTHLIKTRGQQATLRCSPISGHTSVYWYQQALGLGLQFLLWYDEGEERNRGNFPPRFSGRQFPNYSSELNVNALELEDSALYLCASSGRQSSGANVLTFGAGSRLTVL.

The chain recombines TRBV4-3 with TRBJ1-6; 9 bases agree with TRBD1. This CDR3 is built from 16 residues. Germline V gives CDR1 LGHNA, CDR2 YSLEER. V shed 0 bases and J 7 bases; nucleotides not matched to a gene: 4. The CDR3 DNA reads TGCGCCAGCAGCCAAGAGGGACAGGGCGTAAATTCACCCCTCCACTTT. Its protein product is CASSQEGQGVNSPLHF.